These 2 T cell receptor beta chains originate from one sample sequenced in a study of Graves' ophthalmopathy and Graves' hyperthyroidism. Amplified TCR beta CDR3 regions were obtained using RNA transcripts as template. Following a first-round RT-PCR that used HTBI primers, a second-round multiplex PCR was carried out. MiXCR was run by TCRdb on the multiplex PCR reads, yielding one entry per CDR3 protein. The sample has 200,000 to 250,000 distinct CDR3 sequences, 45% seen once. The sequencing sample was made of peripheral blood. These receptors came from an adult man with Graves' ophthalmopathy.

This clonotype came up a few times. The chain employs TRBV10-2 and TRBJ1-5, with D perhaps TRBD1 (6 bases). With 6 bases removed from V and 3 bases from J, the gap between germline ends came to 15 bases. This CDR3 region has 15 residues. Germline V gene data show CDR1 as WSHSY and CDR2 as SAAADI. The CDR3 loop reads CASRKGGVSNQPQHF. For the CDR3, the DNA is TGCGCCAGCAGAAAGGGGGGGGTCTCCAATCAGCCCCAGCATTTT.

The rearrangement links TRBV3-1 to TRBJ1-6; 7 bases agree with TRBD1. The germline V gene encodes CDR1 LGHDT and CDR2 YNNKEL (reference sequence). V trimming: 5 bases; J trimming: 10 bases; junction bases outside the gene matches: 11. The CDR3 covers 15 residues. The CDR3 loop is CASSSRQGRGSPLHF. In DNA form, the CDR3 reads TGTGCCAGCAGCTCAAGACAGGGAAGAGGATCACCCCTCCACTTT.